This is a list of T cell receptor beta chains from one sample in a study of human T cells and chemical hapten exposure. TCRdb itself ran the RACE reads through MiXCR, one entry per CDR3 protein. Among about 84,000 distinct CDR3 sequences listed, roughly 10% were seen once. Material: whole blood, obtained in connection with sensitization to the hapten diphenylcyclopropenone (DPC). Receptors originate from a young woman with alopecia areata. Some clones in this sample may be carry-over from other donors' samples. The CDR3 runs from the conserved cysteine through the conserved F or W. D genes are given only for firm matches. Clone size, where shown, is once, few, many, or a class for clones that have expanded.

TRBD2,TRBV11-2,many,TRBJ2-1,TGTGCCAGCAGCTTATTAGAAGGGACTACCAGATACAATGAGCAGTTCTTC,CASSLLEGTTRYNEQFF
TRBD2,TRBV28,many,TRBJ2-2,TGTGCCAGCAGTTCCGGACTAGCGGGGGGCCGACTCACCGGGGAGCTGTTTTTT,CASSSGLAGGRLTGELFF
-,TRBV28,-,TRBJ1-4,TGTGCCAGCAGAGTAACGGGGGACGGAAAACTGTTTTTT,CASRVTGDGKLFF
-,TRBV6-2/TRBV6-3,few,TRBJ1-1,TGTGCCAGCAGGAGGGTCGCTACTGAAGCTTTCTTT,CASRRVATEAFF
TRBD1,TRBV6-2/TRBV6-3,-,TRBJ2-7,TGTGCCAGCAGTTACGGGGACAGGGCCTCCGTTCAGTACTTC,CASSYGDRASVQYF
TRBD2,TRBV18,few,TRBJ2-7,TGTGCCAGCTCACCAGTGGGACTAGCGGGAGGCAAATCTGGGCAGTACTTC,CASSPVGLAGGKSGQYF
-,TRBV18,many,TRBJ2-7,TGTGCCAGCTCACCCACAACCGATTCCTACGAGCAGTACTTC,CASSPTTDSYEQYF
-,TRBV3-1,-,TRBJ2-7,TGTGCCAGCAGCCAAGAAAAGCGGAGAACCTACGAGCAGTACTTC,CASSQEKRRTYEQYF
-,TRBV6-6,-,TRBJ2-7,TGTGCCAGCAAATTTACGGGGTCGTCCTACGAGCAGTACTTC,CASKFTGSSYEQYF
TRBD1,TRBV28,many,TRBJ1-5,TGTGCCAGCAGTTTAATGGCTGGCCAGGGGGGCAATCAGCCCCAGCATTTT,CASSLMAGQGGNQPQHF
TRBD1,TRBV29-1,few,TRBJ2-1,TGCAGCCTACGGAAGGGGGCGACGAATGAGCAGTTCTTC,CSLRKGATNEQFF
-,TRBV12-3/TRBV12-4,-,TRBJ2-2,TGTGCCAGCAGCCAGATTTACACCGGGGAGCTGTTTTTT,CASSQIYTGELFF